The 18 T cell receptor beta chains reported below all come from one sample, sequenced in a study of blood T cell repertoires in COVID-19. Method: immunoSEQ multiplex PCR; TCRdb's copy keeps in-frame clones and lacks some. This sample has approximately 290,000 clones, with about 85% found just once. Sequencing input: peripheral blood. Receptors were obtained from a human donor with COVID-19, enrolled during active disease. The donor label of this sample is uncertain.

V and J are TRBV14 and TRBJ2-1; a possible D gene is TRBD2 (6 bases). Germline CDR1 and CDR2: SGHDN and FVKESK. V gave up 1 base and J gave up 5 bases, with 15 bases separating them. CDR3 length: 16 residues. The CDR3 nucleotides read TGTGCCAGCAGCCAAGGCGGACTATGGAGTCACAATGAGCAGTTCTTC. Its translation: CASSQGGLWSHNEQFF.

The CDR3 DNA sequence: TGTGCCAGCAGCACCGGAACAGGGGGCCCCCGGGAGCTGTTTTTT. It encodes CASSTGTGGPRELFF. The chain has TRBV7-2 and TRBJ2-2; 9 nucleotides match TRBD1. The V segment lost 5 bases and the J segment 9 bases; nucleotides outside the gene matches: 10. The CDR3 extends over 15 amino acids. Germline V gives CDR1 SGHTA, CDR2 FQGNSA.

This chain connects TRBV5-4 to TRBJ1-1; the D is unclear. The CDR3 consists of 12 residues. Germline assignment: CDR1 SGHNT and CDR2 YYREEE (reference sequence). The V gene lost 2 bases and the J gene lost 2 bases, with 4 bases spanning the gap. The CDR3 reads CASSFLNTEAFF. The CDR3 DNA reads TGTGCCAGCAGCTTTCTAAACACTGAAGCTTTCTTT.

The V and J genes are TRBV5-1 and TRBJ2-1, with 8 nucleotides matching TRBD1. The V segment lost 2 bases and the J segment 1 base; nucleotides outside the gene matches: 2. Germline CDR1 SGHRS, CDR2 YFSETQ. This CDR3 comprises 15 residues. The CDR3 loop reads CASSFRTGSYNEQFF. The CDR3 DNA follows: TGCGCCAGCAGCTTTCGGACAGGGTCCTACAATGAGCAGTTCTTC.

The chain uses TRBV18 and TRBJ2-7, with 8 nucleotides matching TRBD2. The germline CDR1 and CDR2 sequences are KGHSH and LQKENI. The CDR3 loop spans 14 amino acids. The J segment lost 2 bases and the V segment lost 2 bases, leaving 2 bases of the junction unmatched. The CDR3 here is CASSPSGRAYEQYF. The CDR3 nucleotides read TGTGCCAGCTCACCAAGCGGGAGAGCCTACGAGCAGTACTTC.

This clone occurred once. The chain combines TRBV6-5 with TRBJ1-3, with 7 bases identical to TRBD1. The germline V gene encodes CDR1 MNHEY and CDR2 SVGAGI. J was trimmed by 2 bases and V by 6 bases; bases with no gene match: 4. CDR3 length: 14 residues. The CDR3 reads CASSLDRAGNTIYF. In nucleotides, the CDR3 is TGTGCCAGCAGCCTTGACAGGGCTGGAAACACCATATATTTT.

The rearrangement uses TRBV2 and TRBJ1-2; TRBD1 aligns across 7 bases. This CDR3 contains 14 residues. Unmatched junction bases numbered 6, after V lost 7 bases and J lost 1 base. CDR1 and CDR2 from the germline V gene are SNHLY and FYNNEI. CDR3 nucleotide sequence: TGTGCCAGCACAGCGACAGGGAATAACTATGGCTACACCTTC. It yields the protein CASTATGNNYGYTF.

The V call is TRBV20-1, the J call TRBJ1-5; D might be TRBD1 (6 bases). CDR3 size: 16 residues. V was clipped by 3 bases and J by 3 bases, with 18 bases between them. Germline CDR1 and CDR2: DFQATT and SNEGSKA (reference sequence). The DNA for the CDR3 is TGCAGTGCTAGTCGCCGGGACACGGGGTCCAATCAGCCCCAGCATTTT. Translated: CSASRRDTGSNQPQHF.

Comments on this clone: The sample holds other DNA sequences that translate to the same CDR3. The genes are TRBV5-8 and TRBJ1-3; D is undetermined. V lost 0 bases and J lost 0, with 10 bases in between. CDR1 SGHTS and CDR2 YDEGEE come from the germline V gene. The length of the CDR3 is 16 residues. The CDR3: CASSLARASSGNTIYF. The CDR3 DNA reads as TGTGCCAGCAGCTTGGCGCGGGCCAGCTCTGGAAACACCATATATTTT.

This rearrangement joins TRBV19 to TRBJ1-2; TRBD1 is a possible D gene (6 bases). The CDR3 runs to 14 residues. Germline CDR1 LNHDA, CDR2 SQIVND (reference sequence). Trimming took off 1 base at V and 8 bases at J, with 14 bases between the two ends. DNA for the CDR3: TGTGCCAGTAGTATAGTGGCAGGGGAAGGCGGCTACACCTTC. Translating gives CASSIVAGEGGYTF.

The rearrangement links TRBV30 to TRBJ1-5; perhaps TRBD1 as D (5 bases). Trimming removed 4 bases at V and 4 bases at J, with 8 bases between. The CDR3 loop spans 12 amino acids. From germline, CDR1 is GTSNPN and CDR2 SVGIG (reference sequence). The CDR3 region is CAWTQENQPQHF. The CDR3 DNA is TGTGCCTGGACACAGGAAAATCAGCCCCAGCATTTT.

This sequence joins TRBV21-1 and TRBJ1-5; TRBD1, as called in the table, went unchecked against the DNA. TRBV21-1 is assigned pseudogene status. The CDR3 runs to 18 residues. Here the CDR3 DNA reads TGTGCCAGCAGCAAAGGACAGGGGCCGCTCCATAGCAATCAGCCCCAGCATTTT. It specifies CASSKGQGPLHSNQPQHF.

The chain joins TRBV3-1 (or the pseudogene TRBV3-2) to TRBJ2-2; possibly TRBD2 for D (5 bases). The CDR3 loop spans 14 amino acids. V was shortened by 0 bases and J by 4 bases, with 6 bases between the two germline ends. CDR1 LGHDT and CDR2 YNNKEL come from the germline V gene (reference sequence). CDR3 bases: TGTGCCAGCAGCCAAGAAGGGAGCACCGGGGAGCTGTTTTTT. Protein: CASSQEGSTGELFF.

CDR3 loop: CASSQVADSLSPLHF. Here the CDR3 DNA reads TGCGCCAGCAGCCAAGTGGCGGACAGTTTGTCACCCCTCCACTTT. The V and J genes are TRBV4-1 and TRBJ1-6; tentatively, D is TRBD1 (6 bases). Trimming removed 1 base at V and 10 bases at J, with 14 bases between. The CDR3 consists of 15 residues. Germline lookup yields CDR1 MGHRA and CDR2 YSYEKL.

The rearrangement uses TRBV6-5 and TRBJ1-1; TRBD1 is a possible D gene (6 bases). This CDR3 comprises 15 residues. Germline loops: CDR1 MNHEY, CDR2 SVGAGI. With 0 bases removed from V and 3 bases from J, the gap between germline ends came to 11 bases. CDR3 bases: TGTGCCAGCAGTTACTCCCAGACAGGTCACACTGAAGCTTTCTTT. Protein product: CASSYSQTGHTEAFF.

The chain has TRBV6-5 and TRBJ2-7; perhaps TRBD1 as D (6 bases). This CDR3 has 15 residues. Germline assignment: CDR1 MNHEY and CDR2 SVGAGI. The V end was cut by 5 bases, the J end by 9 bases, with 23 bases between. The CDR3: CASSPGWDNGPVQYF. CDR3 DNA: TGTGCCAGCAGTCCAGGGTGGGACAACGGGCCGGTGCAGTACTTC.

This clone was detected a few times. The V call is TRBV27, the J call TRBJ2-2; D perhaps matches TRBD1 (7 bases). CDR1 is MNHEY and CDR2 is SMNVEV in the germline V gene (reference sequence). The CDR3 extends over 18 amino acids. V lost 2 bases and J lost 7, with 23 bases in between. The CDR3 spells CASSLGGGRQGGIGELFF. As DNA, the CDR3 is TGTGCCAGCAGTTTAGGGGGCGGGCGACAGGGAGGAATCGGGGAGCTGTTTTTT.

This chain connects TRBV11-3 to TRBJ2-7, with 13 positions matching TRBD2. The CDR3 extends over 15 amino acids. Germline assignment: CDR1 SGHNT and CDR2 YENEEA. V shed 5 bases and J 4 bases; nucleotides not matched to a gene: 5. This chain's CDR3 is CASSPGLAGVYEQYF. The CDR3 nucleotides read TGTGCCAGCAGCCCCGGACTAGCGGGAGTATACGAGCAGTACTTC. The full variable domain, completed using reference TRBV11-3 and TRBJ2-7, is EAGVVQSPRYKIIEKKQPVAFWCNPISGHNTLYWYLQNLGQGPELLIRYENEEAVDDSQLPKDRFSAERLKGVDSTLKIQPAELGDSAVYLCASSPGLAGVYEQYFGPGTRLTVT.